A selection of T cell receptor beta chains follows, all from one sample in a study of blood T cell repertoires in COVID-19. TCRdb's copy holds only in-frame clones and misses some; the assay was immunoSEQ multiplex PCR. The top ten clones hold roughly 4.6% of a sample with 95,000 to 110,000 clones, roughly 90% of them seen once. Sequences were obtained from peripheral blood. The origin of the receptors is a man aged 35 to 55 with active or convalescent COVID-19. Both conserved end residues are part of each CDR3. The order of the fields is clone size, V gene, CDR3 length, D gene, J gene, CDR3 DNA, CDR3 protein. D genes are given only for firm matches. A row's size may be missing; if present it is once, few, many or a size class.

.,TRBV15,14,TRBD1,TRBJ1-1,TGTGCCACCAGCAGACAGGGGGGGAACACTGAAGCTTTCTTT,CATSRQGGNTEAFF
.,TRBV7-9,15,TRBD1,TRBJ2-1,TGTGCCAGCAGCTTTCCGGGACAGTACAACAATGAGCAGTTCTTC,CASSFPGQYNNEQFF
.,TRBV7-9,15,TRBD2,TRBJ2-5,TGTGCCAGCAGCGTCGGGACTAGCGGCATAGAGACCCAGTACTTC,CASSVGTSGIETQYF
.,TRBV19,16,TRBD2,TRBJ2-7,TGTGCCAGTAGCCCAAGCGCGGGAGGGAGCTCCTACGAGCAGTACTTC,CASSPSAGGSSYEQYF
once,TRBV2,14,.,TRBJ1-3,TGTGCCAGCAGGGGAGTTTTGGGAGGAAACACCATATATTTT,CASRGVLGGNTIYF
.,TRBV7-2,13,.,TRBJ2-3,TGTGCCAGCCGGGACATTTACGCAGATACGCAGTATTTT,CASRDIYADTQYF
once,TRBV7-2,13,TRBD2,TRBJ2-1,TGTGCCAGCAGCTTTGCGGGGGTGGGGGTGCAGTTCTTC,CASSFAGVGVQFF
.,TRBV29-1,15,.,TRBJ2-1,TGCAGCGTTGAAGAGGGCGCTCAATCTTACAATGAGCAGTTCTTC,CSVEEGAQSYNEQFF
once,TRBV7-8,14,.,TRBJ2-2,TGTGCCAGCAGCTTAGTGGGGGGTTCCGGGGAGCTGTTTTTT,CASSLVGGSGELFF
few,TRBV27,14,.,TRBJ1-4,TGTGCCAGCAGCGGGTCGCCATCGGTGTTGAAACTGTTTTTT,CASSGSPSVLKLFF
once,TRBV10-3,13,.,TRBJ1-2,TGTGCCATCTATCCCATTTCAGGGCGCGGCTACACCTTC,CAIYPISGRGYTF
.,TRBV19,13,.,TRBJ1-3,TGTGCCAGTAGTATACTCGCTGGAAACACCATATATTTT,CASSILAGNTIYF
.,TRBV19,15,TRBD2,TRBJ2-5,TGTGCCAGTGGTCTGGGACTAGCGGGAGTTGAGACCCAGTACTTC,CASGLGLAGVETQYF
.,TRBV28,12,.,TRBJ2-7,TGTGCCAGCAGTTTATCTCGCTACGAGCAGTACTTC,CASSLSRYEQYF
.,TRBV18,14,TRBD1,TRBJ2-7,TGTGCCAGCTCACCATCCAGGGGGCCGTACGAGCAGTACTTC,CASSPSRGPYEQYF
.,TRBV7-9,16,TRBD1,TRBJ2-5,TGTGCCAGCAGCTTAGCGTCGGGACAGGGGAAAGAGACCCAGTACTTC,CASSLASGQGKETQYF
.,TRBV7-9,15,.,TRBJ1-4,TGTGCCAGCAGCGGTACAGTCGCTTTTTCTGAAAAACTGTTTTTT,CASSGTVAFSEKLFF
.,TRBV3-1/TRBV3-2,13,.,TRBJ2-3,TGTGCCAGCAGCCGCCCTATAACAGATACGCAGTATTTT,CASSRPITDTQYF
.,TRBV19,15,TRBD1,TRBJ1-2,TGTGCCAGTAGCCGAACAGGGGACTTGAACTATGGCTACACCTTC,CASSRTGDLNYGYTF
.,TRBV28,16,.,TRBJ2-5,TGTGCCAGCAGTTCTTTAATCACAGGGATATCTGAGACCCAGTACTTC,CASSSLITGISETQYF
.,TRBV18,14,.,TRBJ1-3,TGTGCCAGCTCACAGGGACTCACGGGAAACACCATATATTTT,CASSQGLTGNTIYF
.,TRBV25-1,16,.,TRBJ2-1,TGTGCCAGCAGTATAAGACAGGGAGGTTCCTACAATGAGCAGTTCTTC,CASSIRQGGSYNEQFF
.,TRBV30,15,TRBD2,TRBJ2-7,TGTGCCTGGAGTCTATGGGGGCTAGCGGGAAACGAGCAGTACTTC,CAWSLWGLAGNEQYF
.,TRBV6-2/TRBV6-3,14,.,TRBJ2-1,TGTGCCAGCACTAACTCACTCTCCTACAATGAGCAGTTCTTC,CASTNSLSYNEQFF
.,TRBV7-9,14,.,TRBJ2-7,TGTGCCAGCAGTCGGGTCCTTGGCTCCTACGAGCAGTACTTC,CASSRVLGSYEQYF
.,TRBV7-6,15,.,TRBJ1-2,TGTGCCAGCAGCTTGCTTGCACAGGATCTCAATGGCTACACCTTC,CASSLLAQDLNGYTF
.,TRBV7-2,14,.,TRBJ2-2,TGTGCCAGCAGCCCCCTAGCCAACACCGGGGAGCTGTTTTTT,CASSPLANTGELFF
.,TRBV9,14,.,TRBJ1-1,TGTGCCAGCAGCGTATCTCTCCTAGGGGCTGAAGCTTTCTTT,CASSVSLLGAEAFF
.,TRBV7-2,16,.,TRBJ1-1,TGTGCCAGCAGCTTACCGCGCAGGGCCTTTGGGACTGAAGCTTTCTTT,CASSLPRRAFGTEAFF
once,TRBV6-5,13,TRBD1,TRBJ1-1,TGTGCCAGCAGTAGGACAGGGAATGCTGAAGCTTTCTTT,CASSRTGNAEAFF
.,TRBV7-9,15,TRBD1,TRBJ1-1,TGTGCCAGCAGCTTTAGACGGGACAGGGTTACTGAAGCTTTCTTT,CASSFRRDRVTEAFF
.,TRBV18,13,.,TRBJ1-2,TGTGCCAGCACTGGAGAGGGCGACCTTGGCTACACCTTC,CASTGEGDLGYTF
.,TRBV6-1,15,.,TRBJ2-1,TGTGCCAGCAGTGAATCCCTAACCCCCTACAATGAGCAGTTCTTC,CASSESLTPYNEQFF
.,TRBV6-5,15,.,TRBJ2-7,TGTGCCAGCAGTTACTCGAGAGGGTCTCCCTACGAGCAGTACTTC,CASSYSRGSPYEQYF
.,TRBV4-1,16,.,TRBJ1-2,TGCGCCAGCAGCCAAGGGGGTGGAACTGAAACGGGAGGCTACACCTTC,CASSQGGGTETGGYTF
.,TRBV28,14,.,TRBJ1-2,TGTGCCAGCAGTATAGGCGCAGGGAACTATGGCTACACCTTC,CASSIGAGNYGYTF
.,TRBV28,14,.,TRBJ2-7,TGTGCCAGCAGTTTAAGGTCCAGGGCGGTTGAGCAGTACTTC,CASSLRSRAVEQYF
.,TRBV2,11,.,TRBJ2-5,TGTGCCAGCACAACTATAGAGACCCAGTACTTC,CASTTIETQYF
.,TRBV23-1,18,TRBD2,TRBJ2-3,TGCGCCAGCAGTCAGGGGGGGGTAGATTATGATCTGACAGATACGCAGTATTTT,CASSQGGVDYDLTDTQYF
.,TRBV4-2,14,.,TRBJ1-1,TGTGCCAGCAGCCAAGGGGGGGAAGGGACTGAAGCTTTCTTT,CASSQGGEGTEAFF
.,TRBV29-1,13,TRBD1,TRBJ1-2,TGCAGCGTTGAAGATCACAGGGGGCCTGGCTACACCTTC,CSVEDHRGPGYTF
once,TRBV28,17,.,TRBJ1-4,TGTGCCAGCAGTTCCAACTTGGCGAGAGGCACTAATGAAAAACTGTTTTTT,CASSSNLARGTNEKLFF
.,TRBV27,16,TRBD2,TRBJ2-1,TGTGCCAGCAGTTTGACTAGCGGGCTTTCCTACAATGAGCAGTTCTTC,CASSLTSGLSYNEQFF
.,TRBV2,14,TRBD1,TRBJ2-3,TGTGCCAGCAGTGGACAGGGTCCGACAGATACGCAGTATTTT,CASSGQGPTDTQYF
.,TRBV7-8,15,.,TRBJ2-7,TGTGCCAGCAGCTTAGGCGGGACAGACTCCTACGAGCAGTACTTC,CASSLGGTDSYEQYF
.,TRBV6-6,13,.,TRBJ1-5,TGTGCCAGCAGTTACTCGGGGAGGCAGCCCCAGCATTTT,CASSYSGRQPQHF
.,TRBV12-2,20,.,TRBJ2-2,TGTGCAAGTCGCTTAGCCTTACGAGCGGAGGACAGGGGGATGCCCGGGGAGCTGTTTTTT,CASRLALRAEDRGMPGELFF
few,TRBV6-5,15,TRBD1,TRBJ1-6,TGTGCCAGCAGTCCTACAGGGGTTTATAATTCACCCCTCCACTTT,CASSPTGVYNSPLHF